These T cell receptor beta chains were read from a single sample in a study of blood T cell repertoires in COVID-19. The repertoire was sequenced with immunoSEQ multiplex PCR; TCRdb's copy has only in-frame clones and lacks some. The sample contains approximately 180,000 clones, approximately 90% of which appear only once. The sample comprised peripheral blood. These receptors originate from a human donor in a cohort sampled during active COVID-19. Each CDR3 is given without its conserved first and last residue. Each record gives: CDR3 length, V gene, J gene, D gene, CDR3 protein. A D gene is named only where the DNA matches it firmly.

cdr3_length: 16
v_call: TRBV7-9
j_call: TRBJ2-1
d_call: TRBD1
cdr3_aa: ASSAPLTGPFNHNEQF

cdr3_length: 16
v_call: TRBV21-1
j_call: TRBJ2-7
d_call: NA
cdr3_aa: ASSSSPGLAGAAYEQY

cdr3_length: 13
v_call: TRBV3-1/TRBV3-2
j_call: TRBJ2-3
d_call: NA
cdr3_aa: ASSPLGAGTDTQY

cdr3_length: 13
v_call: TRBV28
j_call: TRBJ1-4
d_call: TRBD1
cdr3_aa: ASSYRGTGYEKLF

cdr3_length: 11
v_call: TRBV5-1
j_call: TRBJ1-2
d_call: NA
cdr3_aa: ASSLSGDYGYT

cdr3_length: 15
v_call: TRBV7-6
j_call: TRBJ1-3
d_call: NA
cdr3_aa: ASSLGVISSSGNTIY

cdr3_length: 14
v_call: TRBV9
j_call: TRBJ2-2
d_call: TRBD2
cdr3_aa: ASSGLAGLNTGELF

cdr3_length: 15
v_call: TRBV5-8
j_call: TRBJ2-3
d_call: TRBD2
cdr3_aa: ASSSKGTSSNTDTQY

cdr3_length: 14
v_call: TRBV7-2
j_call: TRBJ1-2
d_call: TRBD1
cdr3_aa: ASSLVGQGRDYGYT

cdr3_length: 14
v_call: TRBV10-3
j_call: TRBJ2-5
d_call: TRBD2
cdr3_aa: AISQRAGGAQETQY

cdr3_length: 13
v_call: TRBV5-4
j_call: TRBJ1-1
d_call: NA
cdr3_aa: ASSLTGIMNTEAF

cdr3_length: 13
v_call: TRBV5-6
j_call: TRBJ2-1
d_call: NA
cdr3_aa: ASSLAGRFHNEQF

cdr3_length: 11
v_call: TRBV27
j_call: TRBJ2-7
d_call: NA
cdr3_aa: ASSPSGGYEQY

cdr3_length: 14
v_call: TRBV7-2
j_call: TRBJ1-5
d_call: NA
cdr3_aa: ASSLVGRGIGQPQH

cdr3_length: 13
v_call: TRBV6-5
j_call: TRBJ2-2
d_call: TRBD1
cdr3_aa: ASRQGAVLTGELF

cdr3_length: 13
v_call: TRBV7-2
j_call: TRBJ2-5
d_call: NA
cdr3_aa: ASSLRVGAKETQY

cdr3_length: 11
v_call: TRBV28
j_call: TRBJ2-7
d_call: NA
cdr3_aa: ASNRDNFYEQY

cdr3_length: 15
v_call: TRBV15
j_call: TRBJ1-5
d_call: NA
cdr3_aa: ATSREGMTVSNQPQH